This entry features one T cell receptor (beta chain) sequence. TCR beta CDR3 regions were amplified from RNA. HTBI primers were employed in a first-round RT-PCR of the TCR CDR3. MiXCR, run by TCRdb on the multiplex PCR reads, gives a single entry per CDR3 protein. The sample lists roughly 700,000 distinct CDR3 sequences, 13% to 15% occurring once. These data are taken from a study of T cells in Graves' hyperthyroidism and ophthalmopathy. This CDR3 region has 12 residues. The germline V gene encodes CDR1 GTSNPN and CDR2 SVGIG (reference sequence). V gave up 4 bases and J gave up 7 bases; unmatched junction bases: 4.

This receptor was obtained from a woman between 18 and 30 years old with Graves' hyperthyroidism. This rearrangement joins TRBV30 to TRBJ2-1; 7 bases are shared with TRBD2. The sample consisted of blood. CDR3 region: CAWKREGNEQFF. CDR3 coding DNA: TGTGCCTGGAAAAGGGAGGGAAATGAGCAGTTCTTC.